This T cell receptor beta chain was profiled in a study of T cells in Graves' hyperthyroidism and ophthalmopathy. What was amplified from RNA transcripts were TCR beta CDR3 regions. In the first-round RT-PCR of the TCR CDR3, the HTBI primer set was used. TCRdb ran MiXCR on the multiplex PCR reads and lists one entry per CDR3 protein. This sample has 400,000 or so distinct CDR3 sequences, with about 14% found just once. Study findings and constraints: Clonotypes that were expanded in thyroid above 0.001 mostly appeared in blood too.

This clonotype came up many times. The antigen is unknown. Germline V CDR1 and CDR2: GTSNPN, SVGIG (reference sequence). V shed 6 bases, J shed 1 base, and the junction held 14 bases outside the gene matches. CDR3 length: 16 amino acids. The chain employs TRBV30 and TRBJ1-1; 7 bases line up with TRBD1. The sequenced sample was blood. This TCR came from a man between 45 and 60 years old with Graves' ophthalmopathy. CDR3 DNA sequence: TGTGCCTGCTGCCTAGATGACAGGGTAGGGAACACTGAAGCTTTCTTT. Translated: CACCLDDRVGNTEAFF. The variable domain in full, completed from reference TRBV30 and TRBJ1-1, reads SQTIHQWPATLVQPVGSPLSLECTVEGTSNPNLYWYRQAAGRGLQLLFYSVGIGQISSEVPQNLSASRPQDRQFILSSKKLLLSDSGFYLCACCLDDRVGNTEAFFGQGTRLTVV.